The present entry profiles one T cell receptor (beta chain) with its context. This entry comes from a study of shared clonotypes between healthy human individuals. Donors included only healthy HIV-negative adults lacking recent acute infections or vaccinations. Each subset's genomic DNA was split evenly across several immunoSEQ plates. Repertoires were generated with immunoSEQ multiplex PCR, while TCRdb's copy carries only in-frame clones and drops some. The table includes millions of clones, just over 90% detected once. Per germline, CDR1 SQVTM and CDR2 ANQGSEA. V lost 4 bases, J lost 2 bases, and 12 bases lay in between. The CDR3 sequence is 14 residues long.

The source of this sequence is a man aged 18 to 30 in good health. Input material: naive CD4+ T cells sorted from blood. Regarding subset: CD45RA+ positively selected. The rearrangement joins TRBV29-1 to TRBJ1-5; D not resolved. The CDR3 protein is CSVGPSSGNQPQHF. The CDR3 region has the DNA TGCAGCGTTGGACCGTCGAGCGGCAATCAGCCCCAGCATTTT. Complete variable domain (other parts from reference TRBV29-1 and TRBJ1-5): SAVISQKPSRDICQRGTSLTIQCQVDSQVTMMFWYRQQPGQSLTLIATANQGSEATYESGFVIDKFPISRPNLTFSTLTVSNMSPEDSSIYLCSVGPSSGNQPQHFGDGTRLSIL.